Below, one T cell receptor (beta chain) is given with its context. Germline CDR1 and CDR2: SGDLS and YYNGEE. Trimming pared 1 base from V and 4 bases from J, leaving 11 bases between. The CDR3 consists of 15 residues. This sample is drawn from a study of blood T cell repertoires in COVID-19. About the study: Material from acute and convalescent COVID-19 was sourced from the United States, Italy and Spain.

Source study methods: Scientists estimated how many nucleated cells there were by amplifying reference gene primers. Method: immunoSEQ multiplex PCR; TCRdb's copy keeps in-frame clones and lacks some. That table gives V, J and clone size, and the DNA gave D and trimming. Among around 100,000 clones listed, roughly 82% were seen once. The sequence was collected from a human donor in a cohort sampled during active COVID-19. This chain uses TRBV9 with TRBJ2-2; D may be TRBD1 (5 bases). What was sequenced was peripheral blood. The DNA for the CDR3 is TGTGCCAGCAGCGTATGGCAGGGTGGCACCGGGGAGCTGTTTTTT. Translating gives CASSVWQGGTGELFF.